The rows below give T cell receptor beta chains drawn from one sample of a study of shared clonotypes between healthy human individuals. Assay used: immunoSEQ multiplex PCR; TCRdb lists only in-frame clones, some missing. The sample shows about 2.1 million clones, 93% of them seen only once. The source material was naive CD8+ T cells from PBMCs. Receptor source: a man between 18 and 29 years old in good health. Some clones in this sample may be carry-over from other donors' samples. Each CDR3 is given with its conserved first and last residue. Each record gives: J gene, clone size, D gene, V gene, CDR3 protein, CDR3 DNA. D genes are given only for firm matches. A row's size may be missing; if present it is once, few, many or a size class.

TRBJ1-1	once	TRBD1	TRBV4-1	CASSQLGTGGRGTEAFF	TGCGCCAGCAGCCAGCTCGGGACAGGGGGGAGAGGAACTGAAGCTTTCTTT
TRBJ1-2	-	-	TRBV19	CASTSARNYGYTF	TGTGCCAGTACCTCCGCCAGGAACTATGGCTACACCTTC
TRBJ1-2	-	TRBD1	TRBV2	CASSEGDSGQGYTF	TGTGCCAGCAGTGAAGGGGACAGTGGCCAAGGCTACACCTTC
TRBJ2-7	-	-	TRBV18	CASLPGRFSYEQYF	TGTGCCAGTCTACCCGGACGGTTCTCCTACGAGCAGTACTTC
TRBJ1-1	-	-	TRBV4-3	CASSQDRRNTEAFF	TGCGCCAGCAGCCAAGATCGGAGGAACACTGAAGCTTTCTTT
TRBJ2-3	-	-	TRBV27	CASSYRQATGTDTQYF	TGTGCCAGCAGTTATCGACAGGCCACCGGCACAGATACGCAGTATTTT
TRBJ2-7	-	TRBD2	TRBV27	CASIPRSSSGSYEQYF	TGTGCCAGCATCCCACGGTCGTCTAGCGGGAGTTACGAGCAGTACTTC
TRBJ1-5	-	-	TRBV27	CASSLRLPQADQPQHF	TGTGCCAGCAGTTTGAGGCTTCCCCAGGCGGATCAGCCCCAGCATTTT
TRBJ1-2	-	TRBD1	TRBV11-2	CASSLQGGYGYTF	TGTGCCAGCAGCTTACAGGGGGGGTATGGCTACACCTTC
TRBJ2-3	-	-	TRBV27	CASSPRRPAETQYF	TGTGCCAGCAGTCCGAGGAGGCCGGCCGAAACGCAGTATTTT
TRBJ2-6	-	TRBD1	TRBV7-9	CASSSPSADRHSGANVLTF	TGTGCCAGCAGCTCCCCATCCGCGGACAGGCACTCTGGGGCCAACGTCCTGACTTTC
TRBJ2-7	-	TRBD1	TRBV27	CASSPLLGTGTYEQYF	TGTGCCAGCAGTCCCCTATTGGGGACAGGAACCTACGAGCAGTACTTC
TRBJ2-7	-	TRBD1	TRBV25-1	CASSESTTGYYEQYF	TGTGCCAGCAGTGAATCGACGACAGGGTACTACGAGCAGTACTTC
TRBJ2-3	-	-	TRBV6-6	CASSRKLTDTQYF	TGTGCCAGCAGTCGGAAACTCACAGATACGCAGTATTTT
TRBJ2-2	-	-	TRBV21-1	CASSKEYEGDNTGELFF	TGTGCCAGCAGCAAAGAATATGAGGGGGACAACACCGGGGAGCTGTTTTTT
TRBJ2-4	-	-	TRBV7-8	CASSLERGRELAKNIQYF	TGTGCCAGCAGCTTAGAGAGGGGGCGGGAGTTAGCCAAAAACATTCAGTACTTC
TRBJ1-2	-	TRBD1	TRBV7-8	CASSFVPGQGDYGYTF	TGTGCCAGCAGCTTTGTACCCGGACAGGGGGACTATGGCTACACCTTC
TRBJ1-1	-	-	TRBV19	CASSEWGELTEAFF	TGTGCCAGTAGTGAGTGGGGTGAGCTCACTGAAGCTTTCTTT
TRBJ2-7	-	TRBD1	TRBV6-1	CASSHRDRAYEQYF	TGTGCCAGCAGTCACCGGGACAGGGCCTACGAGCAGTACTTC
TRBJ2-7	-	TRBD2	TRBV7-9	CASSLGLGTSGTYEQYF	TGTGCCAGCAGCCTAGGATTGGGGACTAGCGGGACCTACGAGCAGTACTTC
TRBJ1-1	-	-	TRBV4-3	CASSQEGFVPEAFF	TGCGCCAGCAGCCAAGAGGGGTTCGTCCCTGAAGCTTTCTTT
TRBJ2-1	-	-	TRBV29-1	CSADEQFF	TGCTCAGCGGATGAGCAGTTCTTC
TRBJ2-1	-	-	TRBV19	CATQWAWASYNEQFF	TGTGCCACGCAATGGGCCTGGGCGTCCTACAATGAGCAGTTCTTC
TRBJ1-5	once	TRBD1	TRBV19	CASSIQVRQGGNQPQHF	TGTGCCAGTAGTATACAAGTGCGACAGGGGGGCAATCAGCCCCAGCATTTT
TRBJ2-1	-	-	TRBV7-9	CASEEDSPYNEQFF	TGTGCCAGCGAGGAAGACTCGCCCTACAATGAGCAGTTCTTC
TRBJ1-5	-	-	TRBV2	CASAEMGWGNQPQHF	TGTGCCAGCGCAGAAATGGGGTGGGGTAATCAGCCCCAGCATTTT
TRBJ2-7	-	-	TRBV14	CASSQEWGTGAPSSYEQYF	TGTGCCAGCAGCCAAGAATGGGGGACGGGGGCCCCGAGCTCCTACGAGCAGTACTTC
TRBJ2-6	-	-	TRBV9	CASSAPFGGSGANVLTF	TGTGCCAGCAGCGCCCCGTTTGGGGGGTCTGGGGCCAACGTCCTGACTTTC
TRBJ1-6	-	-	TRBV4-3	CASSQNVLGDGSPLHF	TGCGCCAGCAGCCAAAACGTTCTGGGGGACGGATCACCCCTCCACTTT
TRBJ2-5	-	TRBD2	TRBV6-5	CASSYIGTSGQETQYF	TGTGCCAGCAGTTACATTGGGACTAGCGGACAAGAGACCCAGTACTTC
TRBJ2-2	-	-	TRBV5-1	CASSLEALANTGELFF	TGCGCCAGCAGCTTGGAGGCCCTAGCGAACACCGGGGAGCTGTTTTTT
TRBJ2-7	-	-	TRBV27	CASSWTGSEQYF	TGTGCCAGCAGTTGGACGGGTTCCGAGCAGTACTTC
TRBJ2-1	-	-	TRBV11-1	CASSSRTIGGDNEQFF	TGTGCCAGCAGCTCAAGGACGATAGGAGGCGACAATGAGCAGTTCTTC
TRBJ2-2	-	-	TRBV19	CASSITLPRELFF	TGTGCCAGTAGTATTACCCTCCCCCGGGAGCTGTTTTTT
TRBJ2-7	-	-	TRBV10-3	CAISEWRGGEQYF	TGTGCCATCAGTGAGTGGAGGGGTGGCGAGCAGTACTTC
TRBJ1-2	-	-	TRBV28	CASSFHRADNYGYTF	TGTGCCAGCAGTTTCCACAGGGCCGATAACTATGGCTACACCTTC
TRBJ1-2	-	-	TRBV4-2	CASSPDGSQNYGYTF	TGTGCCAGCAGCCCTGACGGCAGCCAAAACTATGGCTACACCTTC
TRBJ2-1	-	-	TRBV7-9	CASSSGLAYNEQFF	TGTGCCAGCAGCTCGGGACTTGCATACAATGAGCAGTTCTTC
TRBJ1-1	-	-	TRBV30	CAWSGQEFTEAFF	TGTGCCTGGAGTGGTCAGGAATTCACTGAAGCTTTCTTT
TRBJ1-2	once	-	TRBV6-5	CASRLGGGYTF	TGTGCCAGCAGGTTAGGTGGTGGCTACACCTTC